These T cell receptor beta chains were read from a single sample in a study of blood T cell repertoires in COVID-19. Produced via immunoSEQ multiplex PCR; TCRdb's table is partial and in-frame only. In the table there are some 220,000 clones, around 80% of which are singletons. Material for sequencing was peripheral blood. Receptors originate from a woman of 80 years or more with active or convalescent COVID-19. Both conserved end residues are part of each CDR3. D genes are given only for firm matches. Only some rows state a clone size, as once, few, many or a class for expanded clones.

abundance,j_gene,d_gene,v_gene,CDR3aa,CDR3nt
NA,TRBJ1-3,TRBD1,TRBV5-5,CASSPRTGNSGNTIYF,TGTGCCAGCAGCCCGCGGACAGGAAACTCTGGAAACACCATATATTTT
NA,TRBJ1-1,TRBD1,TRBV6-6,CASSSITGGVTEAFF,TGTGCCAGCAGTTCAATAACAGGGGGAGTCACTGAAGCTTTCTTT
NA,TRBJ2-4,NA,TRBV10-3,CAISDGASKNIQYF,TGTGCCATCAGTGATGGGGCGTCCAAAAACATTCAGTACTTC
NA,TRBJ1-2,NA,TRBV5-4,CASTTEVPYGYTF,TGTGCCAGCACGACAGAGGTCCCCTATGGCTACACCTTC
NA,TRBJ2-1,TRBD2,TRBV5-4,CASSRGGTSSYNEQFF,TGTGCCAGCAGCCGGGGGGGGACAAGCTCCTACAATGAGCAGTTCTTC
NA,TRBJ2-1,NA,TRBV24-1,CATSDRIGGPSYNEQFF,TGTGCCACCAGTGATCGGATAGGAGGACCTTCCTACAATGAGCAGTTCTTC
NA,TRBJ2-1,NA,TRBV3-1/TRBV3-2,CASSPSRGLTYNEQFF,TGTGCCAGCAGCCCCTCTCGGGGGTTGACCTACAATGAGCAGTTCTTC
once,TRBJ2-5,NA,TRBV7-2,CASSLGGEETQYF,TGTGCCAGCAGCTTAGGCGGGGAAGAGACCCAGTACTTC
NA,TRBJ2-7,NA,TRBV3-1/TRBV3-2,CASSQASGFPYEQYF,TGTGCCAGCAGCCAGGCAAGCGGGTTCCCCTACGAGCAGTACTTC
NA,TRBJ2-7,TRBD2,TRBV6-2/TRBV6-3,CASSRAGGPRAYEQYF,TGTGCCAGCAGTCGAGCGGGAGGGCCCCGGGCCTACGAGCAGTACTTC
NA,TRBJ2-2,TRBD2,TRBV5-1,CASSPGLAGEGAGELFF,TGCGCCAGCAGCCCGGGACTAGCGGGAGAAGGGGCCGGGGAGCTGTTTTTT
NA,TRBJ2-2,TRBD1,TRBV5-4,CAYGPGTGGLGELFF,TGTGCATACGGGCCCGGGACAGGGGGACTGGGGGAGCTGTTTTTT
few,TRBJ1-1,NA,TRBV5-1,CASSRGEGIEAFF,TGCGCCAGCAGCCGGGGAGAGGGAATTGAAGCTTTCTTT
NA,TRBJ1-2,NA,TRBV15,CATSRGTVPYGYTF,TGTGCCACCAGCAGAGGGACAGTACCCTATGGCTACACCTTC
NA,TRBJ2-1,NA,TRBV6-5,CASSYQINSYNEQFF,TGTGCCAGCAGTTACCAGATCAACTCCTACAATGAGCAGTTCTTC
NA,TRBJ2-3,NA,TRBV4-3,CASSKGGQGGTDTQYF,TGCGCCAGCAGCAAAGGGGGTCAGGGAGGGACAGATACGCAGTATTTT
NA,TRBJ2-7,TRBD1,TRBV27,CASSRGRDRVPNEQYF,TGTGCCAGCAGTCGAGGCCGGGACAGAGTTCCTAACGAGCAGTACTTC
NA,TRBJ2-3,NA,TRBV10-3,CATGSGAGSTDTQYF,TGTGCCACCGGCTCAGGGGCCGGGAGCACAGATACGCAGTATTTT
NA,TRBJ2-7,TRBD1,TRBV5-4,CASSMGQGVEQYF,TGTGCCAGCAGCATGGGACAGGGGGTCGAGCAGTACTTC
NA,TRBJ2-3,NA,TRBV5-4,CASSLAGQGSDTQYF,TGTGCCAGCAGCTTGGCAGGCCAGGGGTCAGATACGCAGTATTTT
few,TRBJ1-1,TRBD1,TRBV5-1,CASQDRANTEAFF,TGCGCCAGCCAGGACAGGGCGAACACTGAAGCTTTCTTT
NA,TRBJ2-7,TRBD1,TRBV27,CASSFRTGTPYF,TGTGCCAGCAGTTTTAGGACAGGGACACCGTACTTC
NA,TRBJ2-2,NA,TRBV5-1,CASSLVSGSNTGELFF,TGCGCCAGCAGCTTGGTCAGCGGCAGCAACACCGGGGAGCTGTTTTTT
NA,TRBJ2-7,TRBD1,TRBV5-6,CASSSGTGSYEQYF,TGTGCCAGCAGCTCCGGGACAGGGAGCTACGAGCAGTACTTC
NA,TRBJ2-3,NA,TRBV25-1,CASSDGASRTDTQYF,TGTGCCAGCAGTGATGGGGCTAGTCGCACAGATACGCAGTATTTT
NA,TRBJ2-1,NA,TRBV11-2,CASSLGNRPDNEQFF,TGTGCCAGCAGCTTAGGGAACAGGCCAGACAATGAGCAGTTCTTC
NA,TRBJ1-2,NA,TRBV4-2,CASSQAGRAGPYGYTF,TGTGCCAGCAGCCAAGCTGGTAGAGCGGGACCCTATGGCTACACCTTC
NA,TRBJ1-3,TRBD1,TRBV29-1,CSARTGGSSGNTIYF,TGCAGCGCCCGGACAGGGGGCTCCTCTGGAAACACCATATATTTT
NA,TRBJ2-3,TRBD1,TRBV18,CASSPNDRGGTDTQYF,TGTGCCAGCTCACCAAACGACAGGGGAGGCACAGATACGCAGTATTTT
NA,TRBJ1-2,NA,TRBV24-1,CATSHGLGYTF,TGTGCCACCAGCCACGGGTTGGGCTACACCTTC
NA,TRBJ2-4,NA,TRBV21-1,CASSLTGEKIAKNIQYF,TGTGCCAGCAGCCTTACCGGGGAAAAAATAGCCAAAAACATTCAGTACTTC
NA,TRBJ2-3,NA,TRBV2,CASGRDSNTDTQYF,TGTGCCAGCGGCCGGGACTCAAACACAGATACGCAGTATTTT
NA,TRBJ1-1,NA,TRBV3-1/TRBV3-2,CASSQVSGKAFF,TGTGCCAGCAGCCAAGTTTCAGGGAAGGCTTTCTTT
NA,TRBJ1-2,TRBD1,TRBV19,CASTPLPGQGALGYGYTF,TGTGCCAGTACCCCCCTTCCGGGACAGGGGGCTTTGGGCTATGGCTACACCTTC
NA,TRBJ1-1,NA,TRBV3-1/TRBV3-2,CASSRLRRNTEAFF,TGTGCCAGCAGCCGTCTCCGTAGAAACACTGAAGCTTTCTTT
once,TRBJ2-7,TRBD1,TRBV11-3,CASSLGADRAYEQYF,TGTGCCAGCAGCTTAGGGGCTGACAGGGCCTACGAGCAGTACTTC
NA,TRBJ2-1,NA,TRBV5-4,CASSHEGSYNEQFF,TGTGCCAGCAGCCACGAGGGCTCCTACAATGAGCAGTTCTTC
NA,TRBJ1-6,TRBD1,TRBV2,CASTRATGVNSPLHF,TGTGCCAGCACCAGGGCTACAGGGGTTAATTCACCCCTCCACTTT
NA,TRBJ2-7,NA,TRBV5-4,CASSPIERASEQYF,TGTGCCAGCAGCCCTATAGAGAGGGCGTCTGAGCAGTACTTC
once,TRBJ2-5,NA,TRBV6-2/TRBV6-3,CASSYSRQQETQYF,TGTGCCAGCAGTTACTCGAGGCAGCAAGAGACCCAGTACTTC
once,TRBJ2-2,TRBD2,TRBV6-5,CASSSGGGQAVFF,TGTGCCAGCAGTTCTGGCGGGGGGCAGGCGGTGTTTTTT
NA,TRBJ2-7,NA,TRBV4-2,CASSQVEDGAYEQYF,TGTGCCAGCAGCCAAGTTGAGGACGGGGCCTACGAGCAGTACTTC
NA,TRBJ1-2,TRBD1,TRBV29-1,CSVDGQGYYGYTF,TGCAGCGTTGACGGACAGGGATACTATGGCTACACCTTC
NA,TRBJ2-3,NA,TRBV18,CASLPTGIQDTQYF,TGTGCCAGCCTCCCCACGGGGATTCAAGATACGCAGTATTTT
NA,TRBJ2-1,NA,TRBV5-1,CASSLDRVNEQFF,TGCGCCAGCAGCTTGGACAGGGTCAATGAGCAGTTCTTC
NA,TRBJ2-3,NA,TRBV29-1,CSVTQGTSTDTQYF,TGCAGCGTAACACAGGGAACTAGCACAGATACGCAGTATTTT
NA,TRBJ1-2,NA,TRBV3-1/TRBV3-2,CASSHEGGLGYTF,TGTGCCAGCAGCCATGAGGGAGGGTTAGGCTACACCTTC
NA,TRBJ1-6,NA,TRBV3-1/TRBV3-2,CASSSSYNSPLHF,TGTGCCAGCTCGAGCTCCTATAATTCACCCCTCCACTTT
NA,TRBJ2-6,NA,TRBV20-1,CSASLYRESGANVLTF,TGCAGTGCTAGTCTATACAGGGAGTCTGGGGCCAACGTCCTGACTTTC
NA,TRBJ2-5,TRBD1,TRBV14,CASSRTTGGEGETQYF,TGTGCCAGCAGCCGCACGACAGGGGGAGAGGGAGAGACCCAGTACTTC
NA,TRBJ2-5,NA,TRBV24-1,CATSFVSSQRETQYF,TGTGCCACCAGTTTTGTGTCAAGCCAACGAGAGACCCAGTACTTC
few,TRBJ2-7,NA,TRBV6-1,CASSEAAARASYEQYF,TGTGCCAGCAGTGAAGCGGCAGCCAGGGCCTCCTACGAGCAGTACTTC
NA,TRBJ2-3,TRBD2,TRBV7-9,CASSLVLAGGTDTQYF,TGTGCCAGCAGCTTAGTTCTGGCGGGGGGCACAGATACGCAGTATTTT